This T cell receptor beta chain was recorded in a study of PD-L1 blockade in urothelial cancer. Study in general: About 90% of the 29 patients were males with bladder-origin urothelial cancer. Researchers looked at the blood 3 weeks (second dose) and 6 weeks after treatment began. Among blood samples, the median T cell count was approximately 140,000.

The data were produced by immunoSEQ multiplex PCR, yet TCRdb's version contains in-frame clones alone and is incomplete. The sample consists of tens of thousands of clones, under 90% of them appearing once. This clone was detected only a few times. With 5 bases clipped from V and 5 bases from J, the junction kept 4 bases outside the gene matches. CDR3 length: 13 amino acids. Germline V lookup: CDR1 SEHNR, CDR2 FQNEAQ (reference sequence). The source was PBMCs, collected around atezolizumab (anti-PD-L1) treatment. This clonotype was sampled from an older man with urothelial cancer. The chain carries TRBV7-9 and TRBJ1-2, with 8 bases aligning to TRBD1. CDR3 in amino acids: CASSRRTGYGYTF. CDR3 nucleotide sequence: TGTGCCAGCAGCCGACGGACAGGGTATGGCTACACCTTC.